Each of the 15 T cell receptor beta chains below was sequenced from the same sample in a study of shared clonotypes between healthy human individuals. Produced via immunoSEQ multiplex PCR; TCRdb's table is partial and in-frame only. Of roughly 700,000 clones listed, approximately 79% are singletons. Sequencing used memory CD4+ T cells sorted from blood. Subset noted: CD45RA-negative fraction. These receptors were collected from a woman in her thirties in good health.

This chain joins TRBV4-1 and TRBJ2-3; the D gene is possibly TRBD2 (6 bases). The V gene lost 0 bases and the J gene lost 2 bases, with 12 bases spanning the gap. The CDR3 consists of 16 residues. CDR1 is MGHRA and CDR2 is YSYEKL in the germline V gene. The CDR3 spells CASSQDLWDSTDTQYF. DNA of the CDR3: TGCGCCAGCAGCCAAGACCTTTGGGACTCCACAGATACGCAGTATTTT.

This chain joins TRBV6-1 and TRBJ2-6, with no clear D. Looked up from germline, CDR1 is MNHNS and CDR2 is SASEGT. Trimming shortened V by 2 bases and J by 4 bases, and 9 bases separated the two germline ends. The CDR3 is made up of 15 amino acids. CDR3: CASSERASGANVLTF. The DNA for the CDR3 is TGTGCCAGCAGTGAAAGGGCATCGGGGGCCAACGTCCTGACTTTC.

This clone was seen a single time. The J gene is TRBJ2-7, the V gene TRBV7-6; 10 bases are a match to TRBD2. The CDR3 contains 16 residues. Germline CDR1 and CDR2: SGHVS and FNYEAQ. V shed 10 bases and J 7 bases; nucleotides not matched to a gene: 19. The CDR3 loop is CATDPVYGLAAREQYF. The DNA of the CDR3 is TGTGCCACCGATCCAGTCTACGGACTAGCGGCCAGAGAGCAGTACTTC.

This clone was recorded at least ten times. The identical CDR3 is also encoded by other nucleotide sequences in the sample. The chain is built from TRBV7-6 and TRBJ2-6; D uncertain. This CDR3 has 15 residues. CDR1 is SGHVS, CDR2 FNYEAQ, per germline. V lost 2 bases to trimming and J lost 0 bases, with 5 bases between them. The DNA of the CDR3 is TGTGCCAGCAGCTTAACGGTCTCTGGGGCCAACGTCCTGACTTTC. Translated: CASSLTVSGANVLTF. The entire variable domain, with the rest obtained from reference TRBV7-6 and TRBJ2-6, is as follows: GAGVSQSPRYKVTKRGQDVALRCDPISGHVSLYWYRQALGQGPEFLTYFNYEAQQDKSGLPNDRFSAERPEGSISTLTIQRTEQRDSAMYRCASSLTVSGANVLTFGAGSRLTVL.

The chain has TRBV18 and TRBJ2-1; D is perhaps TRBD1 or TRBD2 (5 bases each). Germline V gives CDR1 KGHSH, CDR2 LQKENI. Trimming took 0 bases from V and 5 from J, leaving 11 bases between them. This CDR3 comprises 15 residues. CDR3 protein: CASSPPGPMNNEQFF. CDR3 DNA: TGTGCCAGCTCACCACCGGGACCGATGAACAATGAGCAGTTCTTC.

The chain is built from TRBV29-1 and TRBJ2-7; TRBD2 aligns across 10 bases. The trim removed 5 bases at V and 0 bases at J, leaving 19 bases unmatched. The CDR3 runs to 19 residues. From germline, CDR1 is SQVTM and CDR2 ANQGSEA. This CDR3 reads CSVRRRGTSGTSSSYEQYF. The DNA of the CDR3 is TGCAGCGTTCGACGGAGGGGAACTAGCGGGACCTCCAGCTCCTACGAGCAGTACTTC.

As regards this clone: The sample contains more than one DNA sequence encoding this CDR3. This chain joins TRBV10-1 and TRBJ2-2; D is unresolved. CDR3 size: 12 residues. The V gene lost 6 bases and the J gene lost 0 bases, with 2 bases spanning the gap. The germline V gene has CDR1 WNHNN and CDR2 SYGVQD (reference sequence). This CDR3 is CASSPNTGELFF. CDR3 nucleotides: TGCGCCAGCAGCCCGAACACCGGGGAGCTGTTTTTT.

The J gene is TRBJ2-2, the V gene TRBV28; either TRBD1 or TRBD2 may supply D (6 bases each). Deletions cut 8 bases from V and 6 bases from J, with 16 bases between. CDR1 and CDR2 from the germline V gene are MDHEN and SYDVKM. CDR3 size: 14 residues. This CDR3 is CASSLGGSPGELFF. The CDR3 coding sequence is TGTGCCAGCTCTCTCGGGGGCTCTCCCGGGGAGCTGTTTTTT.

This clone occurred many times. The J gene is TRBJ2-4, the V gene TRBV19; D is undetermined. The length of the CDR3 is 16 residues. Germline V gene sequence: CDR1 LNHDA, CDR2 SQIVND (reference sequence). The V end was cut by 2 bases, the J end by 0 bases, with 11 bases between. CDR3 residues: CASSISHSLAKNIQYF. The CDR3 coding sequence is TGTGCCAGTAGTATAAGCCACTCTCTAGCCAAAAACATTCAGTACTTC.

The chain uses TRBV5-1 and TRBJ1-2, with 8 bases identical to TRBD1. Germline CDR1 SGHRS, CDR2 YFSETQ. V shed 1 base and J 3 bases; nucleotides not matched to a gene: 2. The CDR3 loop spans 14 amino acids. CDR3 amino acids: CASSLTGQDYGYTF. The CDR3 DNA reads TGCGCCAGCAGCTTGACGGGACAGGACTATGGCTACACCTTC.

This chain joins TRBV6-5 and TRBJ2-3, with unresolved D. V gave up 2 bases and J gave up 10 bases, with 10 bases separating them. Germline V CDR1 and CDR2: MNHEY, SVGAGI. There are 12 residues in the CDR3. The CDR3 here is CASSYGSGSQYF. In nucleotides, the CDR3 is TGTGCCAGCAGTTACGGCAGTGGCTCGCAGTATTTT.

This clone was found a few times. This rearrangement joins TRBV7-9 to TRBJ1-2; D is possibly TRBD1 (5 bases). Germline V CDR1 and CDR2: SEHNR, FQNEAQ (reference sequence). V was clipped by 7 bases and J by 6 bases, with 12 bases between them. The CDR3 covers 12 residues. The CDR3 here is CASTRDEDGYTF. DNA of the CDR3: TGTGCCAGCACCCGGGACGAGGATGGCTACACCTTC.

The chain combines TRBV14 with TRBJ1-1; 10 bases map to TRBD1. Trimming at V came to 9 bases and at J to 4 bases, leaving 8 bases not matched to a gene. The CDR3 has 14 residues. Germline CDR1 reads SGHDN; CDR2 reads FVKESK. The CDR3, as DNA: TGTGCCAGTCAGCGGGACAGGGGTCGCACTGAAGCTTTCTTT. The encoded protein is CASQRDRGRTEAFF.

This chain uses TRBV28 with TRBJ2-6, with D tentatively TRBD2 (6 bases). Germline values: CDR1 MDHEN, CDR2 SYDVKM. The ends were cut back, 5 bases at V and 2 bases at J, with 16 bases in the middle. The CDR3 contains 17 residues. For the CDR3, the DNA is TGTGCCAGCAGTCCGGGAGACAGTCACGCTGGGGCCAACGTCCTGACTTTC. This sequence encodes CASSPGDSHAGANVLTF.

This clone was seen only once. The V call is TRBV2, the J call TRBJ2-2, with 10 positions matching TRBD2. Unmatched junction bases numbered 2, after V lost 6 bases and J lost 1 base. This CDR3 is built from 15 residues. CDR1 and CDR2 from the germline V gene are SNHLY and FYNNEI. CDR3 region: CASSKREGNTGELFF. The CDR3 DNA reads as TGTGCCAGCAGCAAGCGGGAGGGGAACACCGGGGAGCTGTTTTTT.